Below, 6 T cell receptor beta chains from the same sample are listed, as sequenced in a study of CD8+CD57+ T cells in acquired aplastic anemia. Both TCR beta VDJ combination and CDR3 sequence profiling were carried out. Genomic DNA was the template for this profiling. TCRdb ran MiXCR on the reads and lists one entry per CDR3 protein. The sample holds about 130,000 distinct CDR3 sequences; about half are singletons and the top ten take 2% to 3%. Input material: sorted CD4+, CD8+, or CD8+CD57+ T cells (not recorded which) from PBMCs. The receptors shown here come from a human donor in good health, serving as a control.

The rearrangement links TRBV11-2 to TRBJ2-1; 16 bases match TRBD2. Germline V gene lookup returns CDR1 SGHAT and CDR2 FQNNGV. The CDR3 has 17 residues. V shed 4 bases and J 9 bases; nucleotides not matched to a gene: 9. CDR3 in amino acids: CASSSGTSGGVSSEQFF. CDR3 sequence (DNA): TGTGCCAGCAGCTCCGGGACTAGCGGGGGGGTTTCAAGTGAGCAGTTCTTC.

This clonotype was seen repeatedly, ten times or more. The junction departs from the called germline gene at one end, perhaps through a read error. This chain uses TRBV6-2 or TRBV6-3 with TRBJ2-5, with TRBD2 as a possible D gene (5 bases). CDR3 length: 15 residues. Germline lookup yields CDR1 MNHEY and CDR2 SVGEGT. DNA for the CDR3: TGTGCCAGCAGTACGGGGAAAGGTCCCCAACAGACCCAGTACTTC. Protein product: CASSTGKGPQQTQYF.

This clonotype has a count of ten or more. CDR3 sequence: CASSVLAYNEQFF. As DNA, the CDR3 is TGTGCCAGCAGCGTCCTAGCCTACAATGAGCAGTTCTTC. The chain carries TRBV9 and TRBJ2-1; D not certain. The CDR3 spans 13 residues. V was pared by 2 bases and J by 2 bases, with 5 bases between. Germline V gene data show CDR1 as SGDLS and CDR2 as YYNGEE.

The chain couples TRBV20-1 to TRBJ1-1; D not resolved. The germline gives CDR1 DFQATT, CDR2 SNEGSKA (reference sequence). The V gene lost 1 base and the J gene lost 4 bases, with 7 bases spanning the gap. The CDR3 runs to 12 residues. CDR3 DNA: TGCAGTGCTAGAGTGAGCGGCACTGAAGCTTTCTTT. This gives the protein CSARVSGTEAFF.

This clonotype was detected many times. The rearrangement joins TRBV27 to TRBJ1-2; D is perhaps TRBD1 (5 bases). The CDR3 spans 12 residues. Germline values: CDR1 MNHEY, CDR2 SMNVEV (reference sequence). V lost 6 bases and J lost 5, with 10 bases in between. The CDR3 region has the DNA TGTGCCAGCAGAGGGACTCCTTATGGCTACACCTTC. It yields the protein CASRGTPYGYTF.

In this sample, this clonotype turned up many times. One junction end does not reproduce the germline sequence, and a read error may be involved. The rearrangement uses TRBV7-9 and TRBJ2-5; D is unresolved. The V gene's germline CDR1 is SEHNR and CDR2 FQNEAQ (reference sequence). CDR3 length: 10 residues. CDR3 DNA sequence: TGTGCCGGCAGCTCTGGGACCCAGTACTTC. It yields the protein CAGSSGTQYF.